The entry that follows covers one TCR beta chain sequence. Its cognate antigen has yet to be identified. It has no much larger one-base neighbor in the sample; base qualities were not kept. The sample is drawn from a study of blood T cell repertoires in COVID-19 (dated by TCRdb to 2018 to 2021). Concerning the study at large: Samples from collaborators originated in the United States, Italy and Spain and spanned both the acute and convalescent phases of COVID-19. The material from the prospective study consisted of cDNA or gDNA derived from T cells, B-cell-depleted T cells, or PBMCs. The dataset comprised deeply sampled blood TCRbeta repertoires from subjects exposed to, actively infected with, or recovered from COVID-19. The repertoires were released in a freely available public database meant as a resource for research on the immune response to SARS-CoV-2. Samples were obtained from the ongoing ImmuneRACE study (first 160 participants) and from 950 to 1,500 subjects provided by 6 global collaborators. The sample metadata nearly always contained a de-identified subject ID, COVID-19 status, age in years and sex. Where available, HLA class I and class II types were taken from metadata supplied by the sample provider and were not determined by assay-based typing.

The CDR3, cysteine through phenylalanine, is 18 amino acids long. Only CDR3 DNA is held: 54 bases, read in frame from base 1. V lost 4 bases and J lost 5 bases; the stretch between them is 27 bases long. Taken from the germline V gene, the CDR1 and CDR2 loops are SGDLS and YYNGEE. Results and caveats for the whole study, not just this receptor: Clinical and demographic metadata were provided uncurated, with the amount varying by source and participant.

The immunoSEQ Assay, a bias-controlled multiplex PCR, was used to amplify TCRbeta CDR3 regions from genomic DNA. In the paper's pipeline: The number of nucleated cells in each sample was estimated from the amplification of reference gene primers within the assay. To quantify the absolute abundance of each unique TCRbeta CDR3 rearrangement, sequence reads were collapsed and filtered. For each sample, productive Simpson clonality was calculated by taking the square root of Simpson's diversity index across productive rearrangements. TCRdb retrieved this table from immuneACCESS and kept in-frame rearrangements only. Not all clones are present; in checked studies, unresolved V genes account for under half, and no reason is known for the remainder. That table is the source of V, J and clone size, and D and trimming were worked out from the DNA. The sample yields some 300,000 clones; about nine tenths were counted once. More than 2% of the sample lies in the top ten.

Collaborating institutions collected whole blood in K2EDTA tubes following their own protocols. For TCRbeta analysis, collaborators shipped samples in one of three forms: frozen whole blood, isolated PBMCs, or DNA extracted from either of those sample types. The chain uses TRBV9 and TRBJ1-1; a tentative D match to TRBD1 spans 6 bases. The specimen was peripheral blood. The clonotype originates from a man in his late teens or twenties with active or convalescent COVID-19. This receptor has the CDR3 CASSPRDRNTLGGTEAFF. At the DNA level, the sequence is TGTGCCAGCAGCCCCCGAGACAGGAATACACTTGGGGGAACTGAAGCTTTCTTT.